This is a list of T cell receptor beta chains from one sample in a study of T cells in Graves' hyperthyroidism and ophthalmopathy. TCRdb processed the multiplex PCR reads anew with MiXCR; each CDR3 protein has one entry. The sample has fewer than 800,000 distinct CDR3 sequences; roughly 15% are singletons. The sequenced sample was blood. Receptors originate from a man aged 18 to 29 with Graves' hyperthyroidism. CDR3s include the opening cysteine and the closing phenylalanine or tryptophan. The D gene is left open where the match is weak. Size values are once, few and many counts, or a class for expanded clones, and some rows have none.

TRBJ2-7 . TRBV3-1 few CASSQGGSRGGEQYF
TRBJ2-2 . TRBV27 . CASSYMRVRNTGELFF
TRBJ2-2 . TRBV11-2 many CASSLDRGTGELFF
TRBJ1-1 . TRBV18 . CASSPRRSEAFF
TRBJ1-5 TRBD1 TRBV20-1 few CSARWGQVNQPQHF
TRBJ1-1 . TRBV27 many CASSFRPGGVRTEAFF
TRBJ2-1 TRBD1 TRBV29-1 . CSVTSGQGLDEQFF
TRBJ1-3 . TRBV6-5 many CASSYGVTGNTIYF
TRBJ2-1 TRBD2 TRBV20-1 . CSARALAGGPLLSNEQFF
TRBJ2-1 . TRBV11-1 many CASSPGTAYGNEQFF
TRBJ1-2 . TRBV10-3 few CAISDRTGKYGYTF
TRBJ2-7 TRBD1 TRBV30 many CAWDGTGESYEQYF
TRBJ2-1 TRBD2 TRBV20-1 few CSARGLVNSYNEQFF
TRBJ1-2 TRBD1 TRBV29-1 many CSVGQGTGGYTF
TRBJ2-2 . TRBV12-3/TRBV12-4 . CASSPGGRAGELFF
TRBJ2-2 TRBD2 TRBV30 . CAWSAGIPAGGFPGELFF
TRBJ2-1 . TRBV29-1 . CSVAGPISYNEQFF
TRBJ1-3 . TRBV28 . CASSLPFGTRGNTIYF
TRBJ2-5 . TRBV18 many CASSMVTETQYF
TRBJ1-3 TRBD1 TRBV28 . CASSRDSEPGNTIYF
TRBJ2-1 . TRBV7-2 . CASSKGIYNEQFF
TRBJ2-7 . TRBV11-2 many CASSLERGIMSEQYF
TRBJ2-3 TRBD2 TRBV28 many CASSHPEGGSDSTDTQYF
TRBJ1-1 . TRBV11-2 many CASSIKRNTEAFF
TRBJ2-7 . TRBV7-2 . CASSLGGGFVEQYF
TRBJ2-1 . TRBV3-1 many CASSPPGVAYNEQFF
TRBJ2-3 . TRBV29-1 . CSVRPGRETDTQYF